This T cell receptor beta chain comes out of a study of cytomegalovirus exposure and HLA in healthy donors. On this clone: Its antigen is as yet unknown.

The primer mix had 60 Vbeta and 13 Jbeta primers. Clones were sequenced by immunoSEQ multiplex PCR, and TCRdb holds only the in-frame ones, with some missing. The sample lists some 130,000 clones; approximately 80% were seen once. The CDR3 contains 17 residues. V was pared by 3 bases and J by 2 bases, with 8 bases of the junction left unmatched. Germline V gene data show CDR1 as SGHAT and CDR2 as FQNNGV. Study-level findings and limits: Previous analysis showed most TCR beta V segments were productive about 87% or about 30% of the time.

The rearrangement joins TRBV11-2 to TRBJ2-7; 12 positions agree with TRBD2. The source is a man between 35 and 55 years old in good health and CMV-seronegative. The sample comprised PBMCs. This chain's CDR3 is CASSLTSGSVFAYEQYF. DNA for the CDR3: TGTGCCAGCAGCTTGACTAGCGGGAGCGTGTTTGCCTACGAGCAGTACTTC.